These 29 T cell receptor beta chains originate from one sample sequenced in a study of CD8+ T cells in alopecia areata. Reverse transcription of extracted RNA yielded cDNA, which provided the sequencing template. Sequencing used immunoSEQ multiplex PCR; TCRdb keeps in-frame clones, though not all of them. The sample consists of about 200,000 clones, just over 55% of them appearing once. Material: CD8+ T cells sorted from blood. Receptors originate from a human donor in good health.

The J gene is TRBJ1-5, the V gene TRBV27; D gene ambiguous. CDR1 is MNHEY and CDR2 is SMNVEV in the germline V gene (reference sequence). The CDR3 spans 13 residues. Between the trimmed V and J ends, which lost 3 bases and 6 bases, there was a span of 9 bases. The CDR3 region is CASSLNRVQPQHF. CDR3 bases: TGTGCCAGCAGTTTGAATAGGGTTCAGCCCCAGCATTTT.

The chain uses TRBV14 and TRBJ2-7; D is ambiguous. Trimming left V 5 bases short and J 1 base short, with 9 bases between. The CDR3 has 13 residues. Germline loops: CDR1 SGHDN, CDR2 FVKESK. For the CDR3, the DNA is TGTGCCAGCAGCGAAAGGGTTTCCTACGAGCAGTACTTC. Translating it yields CASSERVSYEQYF.

This clone was observed a handful of times. V usage is TRBV9 and J usage is TRBJ1-2, with a tentative D call TRBD1 (5 bases). V shed 3 bases and J shed 0 bases, with 12 bases lying between them. Germline lookup yields CDR1 SGDLS and CDR2 YYNGEE. CDR3 length: 15 residues. The CDR3 here is CASSGYRLANYGYTF. CDR3 coding DNA: TGTGCCAGCAGCGGATACAGGTTAGCTAACTATGGCTACACCTTC. Using reference TRBV9 and TRBJ1-2 for the parts outside the CDR3, the full variable domain is DSGVTQTPKHLITATGQRVTLRCSPRSGDLSVYWYQQSLDQGLQFLIQYYNGEERAKGNILERFSAQQFPDLHSELNLSSLELGDSALYFCASSGYRLANYGYTFGSGTRLTVV.

This rearrangement joins TRBV5-6 to TRBJ1-1; D unresolved. There are 15 residues in the CDR3. V lost 0 bases and J 1 base, leaving 10 bases between the germline ends. CDR1 is SGHDT and CDR2 is YYEEEE in the germline V gene. Here the CDR3 reads CASSLDTGWNTEAFF. CDR3 nucleotides: TGTGCCAGCAGCTTGGATACTGGGTGGAACACTGAAGCTTTCTTT.

This chain connects TRBV4-1 to TRBJ2-1, with 9 nucleotides matching TRBD2. The J segment lost 7 bases and the V segment lost 0 bases, leaving 7 bases of the junction unmatched. The CDR3 is 16 amino acids. Per the germline V gene, CDR1 is MGHRA and CDR2 is YSYEKL. CDR3 loop: CASSQERLAGSNEQFF. The CDR3 nucleotides are TGCGCCAGCAGCCAAGAGCGCCTAGCGGGATCGAATGAGCAGTTCTTC.

A word on this clone: One junction end does not reproduce the germline sequence, and a read error may be involved. The CDR3 loop is CAISAGRGGTDTQYF. In DNA, the CDR3 is TGTGCCATCAGTGCCGGGCGGGGGGGCACAGATACGCAGTATTTT. The chain has TRBV6-1 and TRBJ2-3, with 8 bases identical to TRBD2. Per germline, CDR1 MNHNS and CDR2 SASEGT. The CDR3 sequence is 15 residues long.

The chain couples TRBV5-1 to TRBJ2-3, with TRBD1 matching 7 bases. Germline V gene lookup returns CDR1 SGHRS and CDR2 YFSETQ. The CDR3 is 15 amino acids. V lost 7 bases and J lost 3; bases outside the gene matches: 11. Written as DNA, the CDR3 is TGCGCCAGCCGCCTGACAGGGCAGGAGACAGATACGCAGTATTTT. Encoded protein: CASRLTGQETDTQYF.

The J gene is TRBJ1-6, the V gene TRBV23-1, with no clear D. TRBV23-1 is an ORF, and what it does is uncertain. The CDR3 consists of 17 residues. V was pared by 2 bases and J by 0 bases, with 11 bases between. CDR3 nucleotide sequence: TGCGCCAGCAGTCAACCCGCCTGGAGCTCCTATAATTCACCCCTCCACTTT. Protein: CASSQPAWSSYNSPLHF.

This clone was counted a single time. The CDR3 loop is CASTEDRGWTEAFF. The CDR3 nucleotides read TGTGCCAGCACCGAAGACAGGGGCTGGACTGAAGCTTTCTTT. The rearrangement uses TRBV6-6 and TRBJ1-1; TRBD1 agrees at 8 bases. Germline trimming cut 7 bases from V and 5 bases from J; bases unmatched to any gene: 9. Germline V lookup: CDR1 MNHNY, CDR2 SVGAGI (reference sequence). The CDR3 sequence is 14 residues long.

This clone has a handful of counts. The chain couples TRBV12-5 to TRBJ2-4, with TRBD1 matching 7 bases. J was trimmed by 3 bases and V by 5 bases; bases with no gene match: 4. This CDR3 region has 14 residues. Germline V lookup: CDR1 LGHNT, CDR2 FRNRAP. CDR3 sequence reads: CASGPGDSKNIQYF. The CDR3 DNA sequence: TGTGCTAGTGGTCCCGGGGACAGCAAAAACATTCAGTACTTC.

This clone was observed a few times. The chain links TRBV29-1 to TRBJ2-5; possible D gene TRBD1, 6 bases. The germline gives CDR1 SQVTM, CDR2 ANQGSEA. Trimming cost V 2 bases and J 1 base, with 8 bases left between them. CDR3 length: 13 amino acids. This chain's CDR3 is CSVETGLQETQYF. The CDR3 bases are TGCAGCGTTGAAACAGGGCTCCAAGAGACCCAGTACTTC. Together with reference TRBV29-1 and TRBJ2-5, the CDR3 gives the full variable domain: SAVISQKPSRDICQRGTSLTIQCQVDSQVTMMFWYRQQPGQSLTLIATANQGSEATYESGFVIDKFPISRPNLTFSTLTVSNMSPEDSSIYLCSVETGLQETQYFGPGTRLLVL.

The genes are TRBV4-1 and TRBJ2-5; 8 bases agree with TRBD1. With 1 base clipped from V and 3 bases from J, the junction kept 4 bases outside the gene matches. The germline CDR1 and CDR2 sequences are MGHRA and YSYEKL. The CDR3 extends over 15 amino acids. CDR3 DNA sequence: TGCGCCAGCAGCCAAGTCCCAGGGGGCGAAGAGACCCAGTACTTC. It specifies CASSQVPGGEETQYF.

V usage is TRBV27 and J usage is TRBJ1-5, with D possibly TRBD1 on 6 matching bases. With 4 bases removed from V and 3 bases from J, the gap between germline ends came to 13 bases. The V gene's germline CDR1 is MNHEY and CDR2 SMNVEV (reference sequence). The CDR3 contains 15 residues. CDR3 nucleotides: TGTGCCAGCAGTTGGGGGGGCCAGTCCAATCAGCCCCAGCATTTT. Translated: CASSWGGQSNQPQHF.

The chain's CDR3 is CASSLSGGTEAFF. The DNA for the CDR3 is TGCGCCAGCAGCTTGTCAGGGGGCACTGAAGCTTTCTTT. This chain connects TRBV5-1 to TRBJ1-1; TRBD1 agrees at 7 bases. The ends lost 1 base at V and 4 bases at J; junction bases unmatched: 1. The CDR3 has 13 amino acids. Germline CDR1 and CDR2: SGHRS and YFSETQ.

This chain connects TRBV7-8 to TRBJ2-1, with 13 bases that match TRBD2. V was pared by 3 bases and J by 1 base, with 3 bases of the junction left unmatched. The CDR3 is made up of 17 amino acids. Germline CDR1 SGHVS, CDR2 FQNEAQ. The CDR3 DNA is TGTGCCAGCAGCTTTCGGACTAGCGGGGGTTCCTACAATGAGCAGTTCTTC. Encoded protein: CASSFRTSGGSYNEQFF.

The chain combines TRBV6-5 with TRBJ1-1, with 10 nucleotides matching TRBD1. The V gene's germline CDR1 is MNHEY and CDR2 SVGAGI. J was trimmed by 4 bases and V by 7 bases; bases with no gene match: 3. There are 13 residues in the CDR3. The CDR3 loop is CASKTGGRTEAFF. The CDR3, as DNA: TGTGCCAGCAAGACAGGGGGCCGCACTGAAGCTTTCTTT.

The chain carries TRBV25-1 and TRBJ1-2, with TRBD1 identical over 9 bases. The J segment lost 6 bases and the V segment lost 3 bases, leaving 8 bases of the junction unmatched. CDR1 and CDR2 from the germline V gene are MGHDK and SYGVNS. This CDR3 has 15 amino acids. This CDR3 reads CASSDSGTGKNGYTF. For the CDR3, the DNA is TGTGCCAGCAGTGACTCCGGGACAGGGAAAAATGGCTACACCTTC.

This clone was picked up a small number of times. The rearrangement joins TRBV4-1 to TRBJ1-2; no clear D gene. This CDR3 spans 14 amino acids. CDR1 is MGHRA, CDR2 YSYEKL, per germline. V was cut by 1 base and J by 2 bases, with 8 bases left in between. The chain's CDR3 is CASSQAAANYGYTF. In nucleotides, the CDR3 is TGCGCCAGCAGCCAAGCCGCAGCCAACTATGGCTACACCTTC.

The rearrangement links TRBV4-1 to TRBJ2-7; 10 nucleotides match TRBD1. This CDR3 is built from 16 residues. The germline CDR1 and CDR2 sequences are MGHRA and YSYEKL. V lost 5 bases and J lost 7; bases outside the gene matches: 14. CDR3 in DNA: TGCGCCAGCAGCGTCGGCACCGGGACAGGGGTAGGGGAGCAGTACTTC. This gives the protein CASSVGTGTGVGEQYF.

The chain recombines TRBV5-6 with TRBJ2-6, with D perhaps matching TRBD1 (6 bases). V lost 4 bases to trimming and J lost 0 bases, with 14 bases between them. The CDR3 contains 17 residues. In germline, CDR1 is SGHDT, CDR2 YYEEEE. The CDR3 DNA reads as TGTGCCAGCAGCCAGGACAGCCTTTCCTCTGGGGCCAACGTCCTGACTTTC. This codes for CASSQDSLSSGANVLTF.

This rearrangement joins TRBV4-1 to TRBJ2-3; no definite D call. This CDR3 is built from 15 residues. Germline values: CDR1 MGHRA, CDR2 YSYEKL. Trimming pared 1 base from V and 6 bases from J, leaving 14 bases between. CDR3 nucleotide sequence: TGCGCCAGCAGCCAAGGGGATCAGAGACTGGATACGCAGTATTTT. Encoded protein: CASSQGDQRLDTQYF.

This sequence joins TRBV4-1 and TRBJ2-1, with a possible D match to TRBD2 (7 bases). Germline CDR1 reads MGHRA; CDR2 reads YSYEKL. The CDR3 totals 15 residues. V gave up 4 bases and J gave up 7 bases, with 17 bases separating them. CDR3 loop: CASSLVEGGGNEQFF. CDR3 bases: TGCGCCAGCAGCCTCGTTGAGGGGGGGGGAAATGAGCAGTTCTTC.

The CDR3 reads CASSPPGSGNTIYF. CDR3 in DNA: TGTGCCAGCAGCCCACCGGGCTCTGGAAACACCATATATTTT. The gene calls are TRBV7-9 and TRBJ1-3; D is undetermined. V was shortened by 5 bases and J by 0 bases, with 8 bases between the two germline ends. The CDR3 sequence is 14 residues long. Germline V gene sequence: CDR1 SEHNR, CDR2 FQNEAQ (reference sequence). Looking up the rest from reference TRBV7-9 and TRBJ1-3 gives the full variable domain: DTGVSQNPRHKITKRGQNVTFRCDPISEHNRLYWYRQTLGQGPEFLTYFQNEAQLEKSRLLSDRFSAERPKGSFSTLEIQRTEQGDSAMYLCASSPPGSGNTIYFGEGSWLTVV.

About this clone itself: Being one base from a much bigger clone, this may be a read error. The chain employs TRBV27 and TRBJ2-1; 13 nucleotides line up with TRBD2. The CDR3 covers 15 residues. CDR1 is MNHEY, CDR2 SMNVEV, per germline (reference sequence). The V segment lost 5 bases and the J segment 5 bases; nucleotides outside the gene matches: 3. The CDR3 nucleotides are TGTGCCAGCAGTCTGACTAGCGGGGGGAACAATGAGCAGTTCTTC. Protein product: CASSLTSGGNNEQFF.

This clone was seen a few times. The chain has TRBV7-7 and TRBJ1-4; the match to TRBD1 covers 7 bases. The CDR3 is 13 residues long. Per the germline V gene, CDR1 is SSHAT and CDR2 is FNYEAQ (reference sequence). V shed 5 bases, J shed 7 bases, and the junction held 4 bases outside the gene matches. The CDR3: CASSVQGFEKLFF. For the CDR3, the DNA is TGTGCCAGCAGCGTACAGGGGTTTGAAAAACTGTTTTTT.

This clone appeared a few times. The chain links TRBV5-1 to TRBJ2-1; TRBD2 matches 13 bases. The trim removed 4 bases at V and 8 bases at J, leaving 6 bases unmatched. Germline loops: CDR1 SGHRS, CDR2 YFSETQ. The CDR3 consists of 15 residues. Written as DNA, the CDR3 is TGCGCCAGCAGCCTAACTAGCGGGGGGGCCGATGAGCAGTTCTTC. This translates into CASSLTSGGADEQFF.

V is TRBV5-6 and J is TRBJ1-1; D is unclear. Germline CDR1 is SGHDT and CDR2 is YYEEEE. Trimming left V 2 bases short and J 4 bases short, with 15 bases between. This CDR3 region has 15 residues. The CDR3 DNA reads TGTGCCAGCAGCTTCCGGAACTCTGGTGGCACTGAAGCTTTCTTT. It codes for CASSFRNSGGTEAFF. The complete variable domain, with remaining parts taken from reference TRBV5-6 and TRBJ1-1, reads DAGVTQSPTHLIKTRGQQVTLRCSPKSGHDTVSWYQQALGQGPQFIFQYYEEEERQRGNFPDRFSGHQFPNYSSELNVNALLLGDSALYLCASSFRNSGGTEAFFGQGTRLTVV.

CDR3 DNA sequence: TGCGCCAGCAGCCTGGAGGTGACAGGCAACTACGAGCAGTACTTC. Translating it yields CASSLEVTGNYEQYF. The chain uses TRBV4-1 and TRBJ2-5; D is perhaps TRBD1 (6 bases). Judging by the DNA end, TRBJ2-7 fits better; the J call may be wrong. This CDR3 has 15 residues. The germline V gene has CDR1 MGHRA and CDR2 YSYEKL.

The chain joins TRBV4-1 to TRBJ1-2; tentatively, D is TRBD1 (5 bases). The V end was cut by 0 bases, the J end by 2 bases, with 7 bases between. The CDR3 contains 14 residues. Germline V lookup: CDR1 MGHRA, CDR2 YSYEKL. CDR3 nucleotide sequence: TGCGCCAGCAGCCAAGATCCAGGGAACTATGGCTACACCTTC. It translates to CASSQDPGNYGYTF.